This is a list of T cell receptor beta chains from one sample in a study of control samples from healthy donors and cancer patients. Clones were sequenced by immunoSEQ multiplex PCR, and TCRdb holds only the in-frame ones, with some missing. The data show about 160,000 clones, with approximately 94% seen just once and 13% to 15% held by the top ten. The sequencing input was PBMCs. These TCRs come from a man between 60 and 75 years old with colorectal cancer. Each CDR3 is given with its conserved first and last residue. D genes are given only for firm matches. Clone size, where shown, is once, few, many, or a class for clones that have expanded.

v_gene,j_gene,abundance,d_gene,CDR3aa,CDR3nt
TRBV7-8,TRBJ1-3,NA,TRBD1,CASSREGTGVNTIYF,TGTGCCAGCAGTAGGGAGGGGACAGGGGTAAACACCATATATTTT
TRBV10-3,TRBJ2-2,once,TRBD2,CAIGGRVGTNTGELFF,TGTGCCATCGGCGGGAGGGTGGGGACGAACACCGGGGAGCTGTTTTTT
TRBV6-2/TRBV6-3,TRBJ2-5,NA,NA,CASSYHRDFFQETQYF,TGTGCCAGCAGTTACCACCGGGACTTCTTTCAAGAGACCCAGTACTTC
TRBV19,TRBJ1-2,NA,NA,CASSIASQPYGYTF,TGTGCCAGTAGTATAGCTAGTCAGCCCTATGGCTACACCTTC
TRBV5-1,TRBJ2-7,NA,NA,CASSLGQGSSYEQYF,TGCGCCAGCAGCTTGGGGCAGGGATCCTCCTACGAGCAGTACTTC
TRBV7-2,TRBJ2-3,NA,TRBD2,CASSLGAGVDTQYF,TGTGCCAGCAGCTTAGGAGCGGGGGTAGATACGCAGTATTTT
TRBV3-1/TRBV3-2,TRBJ1-1,NA,NA,CASSQVGGGLNTEAFF,TGTGCCAGCAGCCAAGTTGGGGGGGGTTTGAACACTGAAGCTTTCTTT
TRBV9,TRBJ1-2,NA,NA,CASSVDRSGLGYTF,TGTGCCAGCAGCGTAGATAGGTCAGGCCTCGGCTACACCTTC
TRBV5-1,TRBJ2-5,NA,TRBD1,CASSRGQGAGAPRETQYF,TGCGCCAGCAGCCGGGGACAGGGGGCAGGCGCCCCACGGGAGACCCAGTACTTC
TRBV30,TRBJ2-7,NA,NA,CAWSGLSSYEQYF,TGTGCCTGGAGTGGATTGAGCTCCTACGAGCAGTACTTC
TRBV5-1,TRBJ2-3,NA,TRBD2,CASSLARGGGTDTQYF,TGCGCCAGCAGCCTAGCACGGGGGGGAGGCACAGATACGCAGTATTTT
TRBV1,TRBJ2-1,NA,NA,CTSSQDRAGKNEQFF,TGCACCAGCAGCCAAGATAGGGCAGGGAAAAACGAGCAGTTCTTC
TRBV5-1,TRBJ2-3,NA,NA,CASSSSTGRRDTQYF,TGCGCCAGCAGCTCCTCGACAGGGAGGAGAGATACGCAGTATTTT
TRBV5-4,TRBJ2-1,NA,NA,CASSQRDSHNEQFF,TGTGCCAGCAGCCAGAGGGATTCGCACAATGAGCAGTTCTTC
TRBV5-1,TRBJ1-4,NA,TRBD1,CASSSGQVNEKLFF,TGCGCCAGCAGCTCGGGACAGGTTAATGAAAAACTGTTTTTT
TRBV5-1,TRBJ1-5,NA,NA,CASSLGGGGQPQHF,TGCGCCAGCAGCTTGGGTGGGGGCGGGCAGCCCCAGCATTTT
TRBV28,TRBJ2-7,NA,NA,CASSLGGAGRFNEQYF,TGTGCCAGCAGTTTAGGTGGGGCCGGCAGATTCAACGAGCAGTACTTC
TRBV4-3,TRBJ2-7,NA,NA,CASSQDGQGSSYEQYF,TGCGCCAGCAGCCAAGATGGGCAGGGGAGCTCCTACGAGCAGTACTTC
TRBV6-5,TRBJ2-7,NA,NA,CASSLDGPYEQYF,TGTGCCAGCAGTCTTGACGGCCCCTACGAGCAGTACTTC
TRBV20-1,TRBJ1-4,NA,NA,CSALNEKLFF,TGCAGTGCTCTGAATGAAAAACTGTTTTTT
TRBV7-2,TRBJ2-7,once,TRBD1,CASSLAGTGEQYF,TGTGCCAGCAGCTTAGCCGGGACAGGGGAGCAGTACTTC
TRBV6-5,TRBJ1-5,NA,NA,CAIGGGGSNQPQHF,TGTGCCATCGGAGGGGGAGGGAGCAATCAGCCCCAGCATTTT
TRBV5-6,TRBJ2-7,NA,NA,CASSLGGRYEQYF,TGTGCCAGCAGCTTGGGGGGCCGCTACGAGCAGTACTTC
TRBV19,TRBJ1-2,NA,NA,CASSQRANYGYTF,TGTGCCAGTAGTCAACGCGCGAACTATGGCTACACCTTC
TRBV4-1,TRBJ1-2,NA,NA,CASSHDLGLGLDYGYTF,TGCGCCAGCAGCCATGACTTAGGTCTAGGCCTAGACTATGGCTACACCTTC
TRBV10-3,TRBJ2-3,NA,TRBD2,CAISEGGEMYTQYF,TGTGCCATCAGTGAGGGGGGGGAGATGTATACGCAGTATTTT
TRBV4-3,TRBJ2-7,NA,NA,CASSQKVDRTLREQYF,TGCGCCAGCAGCCAAAAGGTCGACAGGACGCTAAGGGAGCAGTACTTC
TRBV10-3,TRBJ1-1,few,NA,CAIRLTLGLNTEAFF,TGTGCCATCAGGCTGACCCTAGGGTTGAACACTGAAGCTTTCTTT
TRBV11-2,TRBJ1-2,NA,TRBD1,CASSPTGTTGANYGYTF,TGTGCCAGCAGCCCAACGGGGACGACAGGGGCTAACTATGGCTACACCTTC
TRBV7-2,TRBJ2-2,NA,NA,CASSIQGSATGELFF,TGTGCCAGCAGCATACAGGGATCGGCCACCGGGGAGCTGTTTTTT
TRBV10-3,TRBJ2-7,few,NA,CATLASPYEQYF,TGTGCCACCCTAGCCAGCCCCTACGAGCAGTACTTC
TRBV5-6,TRBJ2-7,once,TRBD1,CASSLRAGGSEYEQYF,TGTGCCAGCAGCTTGAGGGCAGGGGGATCGGAATACGAGCAGTACTTC
TRBV5-1,TRBJ2-2,NA,TRBD2,CASSLSGTGHTGELFF,TGCGCCAGCAGCTTGAGCGGGACGGGGCACACCGGGGAGCTGTTTTTT
TRBV11-3,TRBJ2-5,NA,TRBD2,CASSSRLAGQETQYF,TGTGCCAGCAGCTCCCGACTAGCGGGTCAAGAGACCCAGTACTTC
TRBV29-1,TRBJ1-1,NA,TRBD1,CSVGTGGRTEAFF,TGCAGCGTGGGGACAGGGGGTCGGACTGAAGCTTTCTTT
TRBV2,TRBJ1-5,NA,TRBD1,CASSAPGGEQPQHF,TGTGCCAGCAGTGCCCCAGGGGGCGAACAGCCCCAGCATTTT
TRBV4-1,TRBJ1-4,once,NA,CASSQGPGGYEKLFF,TGCGCCAGCAGCCAAGGTCCCGGGGGTTATGAAAAACTGTTTTTT
TRBV7-2,TRBJ1-2,NA,NA,CASSFHYGYTF,TGTGCCAGCAGCTTTCACTATGGCTACACCTTC
TRBV2,TRBJ1-1,NA,TRBD1,CASSEQGASGTEAFF,TGTGCCAGCAGTGAACAGGGGGCTTCGGGCACTGAAGCTTTCTTT
TRBV2,TRBJ1-2,NA,TRBD1,CASSLTGVYYGYTF,TGTGCCAGCAGTTTGACAGGGGTCTACTATGGCTACACCTTC
TRBV7-9,TRBJ2-3,NA,NA,CASSFQGGTDTQYF,TGTGCCAGCAGCTTTCAGGGAGGCACAGATACGCAGTATTTT